The 12 T cell receptor beta chains reported below all come from one sample, sequenced in a study of shared clonotypes between healthy human individuals. Using immunoSEQ multiplex PCR, the repertoire was profiled, and TCRdb retains in-frame clones only, with some absent. The table lists about 980,000 clones, over 60% of them singletons. Material for sequencing was memory CD4+ T cells sorted from blood. Subset of the sample: CD45RA-negative fraction. Source of these receptors: a man aged 18 to 30 in good health.

Regarding this clone: Other DNA sequences of this sample code for an identical CDR3. V and J are TRBV4-1 and TRBJ2-3; D ambiguous. This CDR3 is 13 amino acids long. CDR1 MGHRA and CDR2 YSYEKL come from the germline V gene. V dropped 2 bases and J dropped 2 bases, with 5 bases sitting between them. CDR3 amino acids: CASSQLYTDTQYF. The DNA for the CDR3 is TGCGCCAGCAGCCAACTATACACAGATACGCAGTATTTT.

V gene TRBV7-2 combines with J gene TRBJ1-4; weak D call: TRBD1 (6 bases). The germline gives CDR1 SGHTA, CDR2 FQGNSA. V was cut by 2 bases and J by 1 base, with 8 bases left in between. The CDR3 runs to 15 residues. Here the CDR3 DNA reads TGTGCCAGCAGCTTACAGGGGCTAACTAATGAAAAACTGTTTTTT. Translating gives CASSLQGLTNEKLFF.

V usage is TRBV21-1 and J usage is TRBJ1-6. TRBV21-1 is listed as a pseudogene. This CDR3 has 12 residues. The CDR3 DNA follows: TGTGCCAGCAGAACCCGGACTGGAGGTTCCTACTTT. Its protein product is CASRTRTGGSYF.

The chain employs TRBV5-8 and TRBJ2-3; D remains unclear. CDR1 SGHTS and CDR2 YDEGEE come from the germline V gene. V lost 0 bases to trimming and J lost 1 base, with 3 bases between them. This CDR3 has 13 amino acids. The DNA of the CDR3 is TGTGCCAGCAGCTTGGGGGGCACAGATACGCAGTATTTT. Translation: CASSLGGTDTQYF.

This clone has a handful of counts. V gene TRBV5-5 combines with J gene TRBJ2-3; the D gene is possibly TRBD1 (6 bases). V was clipped by 1 base and J by 2 bases, with 11 bases between them. Germline V gene sequence: CDR1 SGHKS, CDR2 YYEKEE (reference sequence). This CDR3 comprises 15 residues. The CDR3 sequence is CASSLNGQITDTQYF. The CDR3 DNA reads as TGTGCCAGCAGCTTGAACGGACAGATCACAGATACGCAGTATTTT.

The gene calls are TRBV13 and TRBJ2-7; D may correspond to TRBD1 or TRBD2 (5 bases each). In germline, CDR1 is PRHDT, CDR2 FYEKMQ (reference sequence). The CDR3 is made up of 16 amino acids. V dropped 5 bases and J dropped 6 bases, with 23 bases sitting between them. The CDR3 region is CASSRGWDGSLPEQYF. The CDR3 DNA follows: TGTGCCAGCAGCCGGGGATGGGACGGGTCTTTACCCGAGCAGTACTTC.

The chain carries TRBV10-1 and TRBJ2-3; 7 bases map to TRBD1. V shed 6 bases and J 4 bases; nucleotides not matched to a gene: 7. This CDR3 comprises 14 residues. Germline V CDR1 and CDR2: WNHNN, SYGVQD (reference sequence). This CDR3 reads CASSTGQAPDTQYF. The CDR3 bases are TGCGCCAGCAGCACAGGACAGGCCCCAGATACGCAGTATTTT.

CDR3 coding DNA: TGTGCCATCAGTGTTAAGACGGACTACGAGCAGTACTTC. Residues: CAISVKTDYEQYF. The chain employs TRBV10-3 and TRBJ2-7; D is uncertain. This CDR3 region has 13 residues. Trimming shortened V by 4 bases and J by 3 bases, and 10 bases separated the two germline ends. Germline assignment: CDR1 ENHRY and CDR2 SYGVKD.

The chain recombines TRBV7-2 with TRBJ2-7; 11 bases map to TRBD2. Germline V gives CDR1 SGHTA, CDR2 FQGNSA. V lost 5 bases, J lost 2 bases, and 5 bases stayed unmatched. CDR3 length equals 15 residues. The DNA for the CDR3 is TGTGCCAGCAGCACAACTAGCGGGAGTACCTACGAGCAGTACTTC. Protein sequence: CASSTTSGSTYEQYF.

V is TRBV19 and J is TRBJ1-1; the D gene is possibly TRBD1 (6 bases). The CDR3 totals 14 residues. Germline-derived CDR1 and CDR2 are LNHDA and SQIVND (reference sequence). V was trimmed by 1 base and J by 1 base, leaving 7 bases between them. As DNA, the CDR3 is TGTGCCAGTAGTATAGCGACAGGGAACACTGAAGCTTTCTTT. Amino acids: CASSIATGNTEAFF.

This clone was found once. The chain carries TRBV10-1 and TRBJ2-7; the D gene is possibly TRBD2 (5 bases). Per the germline V gene, CDR1 is WNHNN and CDR2 is SYGVQD (reference sequence). The CDR3 totals 13 residues. V lost 6 bases and J lost 1, with 10 bases in between. The CDR3 sequence is CASRAWESYEQYF. The DNA for the CDR3 is TGCGCCAGCAGAGCCTGGGAGTCCTACGAGCAGTACTTC.

This clone showed up many times. This same CDR3 is encoded by further DNA sequences in the sample. This rearrangement joins TRBV11-2 to TRBJ2-1; TRBD2 aligns across 15 bases. Germline V CDR1 and CDR2: SGHAT, FQNNGV. The CDR3 runs to 16 residues. V shed 5 bases, J shed 6 bases, and the junction held 5 bases outside the gene matches. CDR3 sequence (DNA): TGTGCCAGCAGCACCAGGACTAGCGGGAGGGTCAATGAGCAGTTCTTC. Protein: CASSTRTSGRVNEQFF.